These 4 T cell receptor beta chains originate from one sample sequenced in a study of blood T cells in healthy people across ages. It was with a sample-barcoded 5' primer and a J-beta primer mix that a second PCR of roughly 6 to 12 cycles was run. TCRdb redid the calling of the 5' RACE reads with MiXCR, one entry per CDR3 protein. The sample holds about 1,500,000 distinct CDR3 sequences, approximately 30% seen once. Sequencing used blood. These receptors were obtained from a woman in her 30s in good health.

For this clonotype: A read error may produce the germline difference seen at one junction end. This rearrangement joins TRBV20-1 to TRBJ2-1; 7 bases agree with TRBD2. The CDR3 consists of 15 residues. Germline lookup yields CDR1 DFQATT and CDR2 SNEGSKA (reference sequence). As DNA, the CDR3 is TGCAGTACTAGAGATCCCCGGGAGGTCGTGAGTGAGCAGTTCTTC. Its translation: CSTRDPREVVSEQFF.

This clonotype was picked up a small number of times. This chain joins TRBV6-2 or TRBV6-3 and TRBJ2-1; TRBD2 matches 10 bases. The J segment lost 12 bases and the V segment lost 2 bases, leaving 10 bases of the junction unmatched. The CDR3 loop spans 15 amino acids. The germline V gene encodes CDR1 MNHEY and CDR2 SVGEGT. The CDR3 protein is CASSYPTSGNSPQFF. CDR3 sequence (DNA): TGTGCCAGCAGTTACCCAACTAGCGGGAATTCACCGCAGTTCTTC.

This chain uses TRBV20-1 with TRBJ2-1, with TRBD2 as a possible D gene (5 bases). Germline lookup yields CDR1 DFQATT and CDR2 SNEGSKA (reference sequence). Trimming took off 0 bases at V and 11 bases at J, with 14 bases between the two ends. The CDR3 has 13 amino acids. This CDR3 reads CSARDPKTRQQFF. As DNA, the CDR3 is TGCAGTGCTAGAGACCCTAAAACTAGACAGCAGTTCTTC.

In its sample, this clonotype was seen many times. At one of its ends the junction is not consistent with the germline gene, which may arise from a read error. The chain joins TRBV5-1 to TRBJ2-5; D remains ambiguous. Germline V lookup: CDR1 SGHRS, CDR2 YFSETQ. CDR3 length equals 11 residues. CDR3 nucleotides: TGTGCCAGCAGCTACCAAGAGACCCAGTACTTC. Protein product: CASSYQETQYF.